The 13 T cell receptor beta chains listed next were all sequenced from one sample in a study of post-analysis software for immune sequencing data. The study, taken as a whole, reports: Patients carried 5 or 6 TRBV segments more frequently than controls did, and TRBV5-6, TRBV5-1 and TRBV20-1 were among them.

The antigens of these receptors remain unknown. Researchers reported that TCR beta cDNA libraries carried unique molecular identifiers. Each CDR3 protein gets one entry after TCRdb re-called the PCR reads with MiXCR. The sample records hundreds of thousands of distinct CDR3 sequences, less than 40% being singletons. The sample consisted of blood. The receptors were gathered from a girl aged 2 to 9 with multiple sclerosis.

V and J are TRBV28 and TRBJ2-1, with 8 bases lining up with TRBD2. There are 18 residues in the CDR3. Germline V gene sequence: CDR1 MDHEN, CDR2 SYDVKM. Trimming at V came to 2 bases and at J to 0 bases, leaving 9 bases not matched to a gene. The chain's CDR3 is CASSLKSGLGSSYNEQFF. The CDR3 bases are TGTGCCAGCAGTTTAAAATCGGGACTAGGGAGCTCCTACAATGAGCAGTTCTTC.

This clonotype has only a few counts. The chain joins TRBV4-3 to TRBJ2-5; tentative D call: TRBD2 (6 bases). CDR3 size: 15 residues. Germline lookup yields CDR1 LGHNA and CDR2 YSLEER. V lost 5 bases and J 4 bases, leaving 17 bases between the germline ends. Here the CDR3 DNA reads TGCGCCAGCAGCGTCCTGGGACTCGCGGGAGAGACCCAGTACTTC. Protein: CASSVLGLAGETQYF.

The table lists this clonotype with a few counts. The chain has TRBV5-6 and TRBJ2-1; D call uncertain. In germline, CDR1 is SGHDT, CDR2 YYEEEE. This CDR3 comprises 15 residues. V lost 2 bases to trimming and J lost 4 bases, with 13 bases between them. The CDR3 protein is CASSFSWAPYNEQFF. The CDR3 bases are TGTGCCAGCAGCTTTAGTTGGGCTCCTTACAATGAGCAGTTCTTC.

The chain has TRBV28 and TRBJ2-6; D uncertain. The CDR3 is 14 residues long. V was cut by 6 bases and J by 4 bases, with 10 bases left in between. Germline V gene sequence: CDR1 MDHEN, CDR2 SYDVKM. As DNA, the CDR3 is TGTGCCAGCAGGCCGCGATCCGGGGCCAACGTCCTGACTTTC. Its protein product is CASRPRSGANVLTF.

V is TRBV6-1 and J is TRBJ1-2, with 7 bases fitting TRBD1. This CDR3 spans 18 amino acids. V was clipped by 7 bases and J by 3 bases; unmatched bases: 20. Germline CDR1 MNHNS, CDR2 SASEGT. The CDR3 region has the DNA TGTGCCAGCACCGGAAAGGGGGCAGGGAGGGGGCTGTACTATGGCTACACCTTC. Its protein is CASTGKGAGRGLYYGYTF.

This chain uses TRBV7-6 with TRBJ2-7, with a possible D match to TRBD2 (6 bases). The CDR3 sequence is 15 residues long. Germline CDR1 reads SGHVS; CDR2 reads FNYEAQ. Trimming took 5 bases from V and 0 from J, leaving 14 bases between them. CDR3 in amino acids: CASSPEAGSSYEQYF. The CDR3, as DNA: TGTGCCAGCAGCCCCGAAGCGGGCAGCTCCTACGAGCAGTACTTC.

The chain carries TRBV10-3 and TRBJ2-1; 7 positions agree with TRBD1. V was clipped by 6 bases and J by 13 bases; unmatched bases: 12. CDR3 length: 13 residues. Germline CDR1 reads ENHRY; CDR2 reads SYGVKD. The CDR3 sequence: CAISGQEGETQFF. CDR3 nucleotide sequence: TGTGCCATCAGCGGACAGGAAGGAGAGACCCAGTTCTTC.

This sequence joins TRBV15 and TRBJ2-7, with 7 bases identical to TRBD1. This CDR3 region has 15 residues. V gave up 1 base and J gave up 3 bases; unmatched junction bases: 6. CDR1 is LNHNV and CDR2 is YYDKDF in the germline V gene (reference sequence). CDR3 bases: TGTGCCACCAGCAGAGTATGGGGACAGAGCTACGAGCAGTACTTC. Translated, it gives CATSRVWGQSYEQYF.

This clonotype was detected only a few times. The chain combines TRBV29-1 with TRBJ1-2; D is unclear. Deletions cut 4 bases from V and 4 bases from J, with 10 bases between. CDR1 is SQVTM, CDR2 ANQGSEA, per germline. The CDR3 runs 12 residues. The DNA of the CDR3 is TGCAGCGTTGTATCGGGCGTCTATGGCTACACCTTC. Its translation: CSVVSGVYGYTF. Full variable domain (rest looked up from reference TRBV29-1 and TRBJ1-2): SAVISQKPSRDICQRGTSLTIQCQVDSQVTMMFWYRQQPGQSLTLIATANQGSEATYESGFVIDKFPISRPNLTFSTLTVSNMSPEDSSIYLCSVVSGVYGYTFGSGTRLTVV.

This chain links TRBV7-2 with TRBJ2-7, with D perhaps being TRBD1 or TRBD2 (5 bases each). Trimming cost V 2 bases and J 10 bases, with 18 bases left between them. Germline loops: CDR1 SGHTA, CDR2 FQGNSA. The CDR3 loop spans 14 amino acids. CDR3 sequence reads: CASSLNVGPGAQYF. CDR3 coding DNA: TGTGCCAGCAGCTTAAATGTGGGACCTGGGGCCCAGTACTTC.

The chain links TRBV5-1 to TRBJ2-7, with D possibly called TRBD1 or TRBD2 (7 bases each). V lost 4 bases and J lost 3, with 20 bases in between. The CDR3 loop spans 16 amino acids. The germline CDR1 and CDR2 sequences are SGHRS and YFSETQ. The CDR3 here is CASSPAGDSSFYEQYF. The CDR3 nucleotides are TGCGCCAGCAGCCCGGCGGGGGACAGCTCCTTCTACGAGCAGTACTTC. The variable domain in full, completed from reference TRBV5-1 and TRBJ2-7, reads KAGVTQTPRYLIKTRGQQVTLSCSPISGHRSVSWYQQTPGQGLQFLFEYFSETQRNKGNFPGRFSGRQFSNSRSEMNVSTLELGDSALYLCASSPAGDSSFYEQYFGPGTRLTVT.

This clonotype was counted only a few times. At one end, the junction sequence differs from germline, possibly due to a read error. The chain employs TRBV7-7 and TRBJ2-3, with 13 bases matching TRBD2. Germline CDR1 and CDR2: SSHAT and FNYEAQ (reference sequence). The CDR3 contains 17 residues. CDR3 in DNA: TGTGCTAGCAGCCTATTACCGGGACTAGCGGGATTGGATACGCAGTATTTT. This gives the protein CASSLLPGLAGLDTQYF.

CDR3 nucleotides: TGTGCCAGCAGAATACAGGGCCAAGGGGGGGAGCAGTACTTC. Translated: CASRIQGQGGEQYF. The gene calls are TRBV6-6 and TRBJ2-5, with a possible D match to TRBD2 (7 bases). Per the germline V gene, CDR1 is MNHNY and CDR2 is SVGAGI (reference sequence). The CDR3 consists of 14 residues. V was shortened by 6 bases and J by 11 bases, with 22 bases between the two germline ends.